This T cell receptor beta chain was recorded in a study of T cells in Graves' hyperthyroidism and ophthalmopathy. Looking at the study overall: Upon initial diagnosis and before any treatment, peripheral blood was collected.

Individuals with ophthalmopathy presented a Clinical Activity Score of at least 3, a NOSPECS grade of at least 4 and a duration under 3 months. Using more than 7.5 ml of fresh peripheral blood, PBMCs were prepared. It was RNA transcripts that yielded the amplified TCR beta CDR3 regions. The study used the HTBI primer set for a first-round RT-PCR of the TCR CDR3. MiXCR, applied by TCRdb to the multiplex PCR reads, yields one record per CDR3 protein. The sample yields 330,000 or so distinct CDR3 sequences, around 19% seen once. This clonotype was observed a few times. Its antigen is currently unknown. Notes on the study in general: Ophthalmopathy was predicted by the model a median of about six months ahead of onset.

V gave up 4 bases and J gave up 7 bases, with 18 bases separating them. Germline V gene sequence: CDR1 SGDLS, CDR2 YYNGEE. The CDR3 has 14 residues. V gene TRBV9 combines with J gene TRBJ2-7, with a weak D call TRBD1 (7 bases). The clonotype originates from a man aged 45-65 years with Graves' ophthalmopathy. Sequencing used blood. The CDR3 bases are TGTGCCAGCAGCCAGGGGGACTCCCTGGGGGAGCAGTACTTC. Translating it yields CASSQGDSLGEQYF.